This TCR beta chain was recovered during a study of cytomegalovirus exposure and HLA in healthy donors. Study-level background: Caucasian-associated ancestry cluster membership applied to about four fifths of under 450 genotyped donors.

With 60 Vbeta and 13 Jbeta primers, the PCR was carried out. Produced via immunoSEQ multiplex PCR; TCRdb's table is partial and in-frame only. Among roughly 190,000 clones listed, 75% to 80% were seen once. This CDR3 region has 16 residues. Germline V CDR1 and CDR2: KGHSY, FQNENV. V lost 1 base to trimming and J lost 7 bases; unmatched junction nucleotides: 10. Findings and limits, study-wide: Among TCR beta chains, those listed as cytomegalovirus-associated numbered 164. As a later analysis revealed, most CMV-associated TCR beta chains appeared HLA-restricted.

For this clone: Antigen specificity is unknown.

The sample consisted of PBMCs. The receptor's source is a woman in her 30s in good health and CMV-seropositive. The J gene is TRBJ2-1, the V gene TRBV16; 7 bases line up with TRBD1. The CDR3 DNA reads as TGTGCCAGCAGCCAATTACAGGGGTTGGATTGGAATGAGCAGTTCTTC. It is translated as CASSQLQGLDWNEQFF. Full variable domain (remainder filled in from reference TRBV16 and TRBJ2-1): GEEVAQTPKHLVRGEGQKAKLYCAPIKGHSYVFWYQQVLKNEFKFLISFQNENVFDETGMPKERFSAKCLPNSPCSLEIQATKLEDSAVYFCASSQLQGLDWNEQFFGPGTRLTVL.